This is a list of T cell receptor beta chains from one sample in a study of CD8 T cells in ankylosing spondylitis. Each CDR3 protein is one row after TCRdb ran MiXCR on the 5' RACE reads. Of approximately 520,000 distinct CDR3 sequences listed, roughly 5% were seen once; the top ten hold around 3.4%. Sequencing input: blood, either unsorted or a sorted T cell fraction (not recorded which). These TCRs come from a male donor with ankylosing spondylitis. Both conserved end residues are part of each CDR3. A D gene is named only where the DNA matches it firmly. Size values are once, few and many counts, or a class for expanded clones, and some rows have none.

d_call	v_call	j_call	clone_size	cdr3_nt	cdr3_aa
.	TRBV6-5	TRBJ1-4	many	TGTGCCAGCAGTTACTCGAGAGGACAGCCTAATGAAAAACTGTTTTTT	CASSYSRGQPNEKLFF
TRBD1	TRBV28	TRBJ2-1	.	TGTGCCAGCACTTCCCCGGGACAGGGGTCCTACAATGAGCAGTTCTTC	CASTSPGQGSYNEQFF
TRBD1	TRBV25-1	TRBJ1-1	many	TGTGCCAGCAGTGTTCAGGGGGTATCGAACACTGAAGCTTTCTTT	CASSVQGVSNTEAFF
TRBD2	TRBV5-6	TRBJ2-1	many	TGTGCCAGCAGCCCCGTGATAGCGGGAGAGGGACAGTTCTTC	CASSPVIAGEGQFF
.	TRBV20-1	TRBJ1-5	many	TGCAGTGCTAGAGCAAAGGAAGGCAGCAATCAGCCCCAGCATTTT	CSARAKEGSNQPQHF
.	TRBV4-3	TRBJ1-3	many	TGCGCCAGCAGCCGTACGAGCTCTGGAAACACCATATATTTT	CASSRTSSGNTIYF
TRBD1	TRBV12-3/TRBV12-4	TRBJ2-5	many	TGTGCCAGCAGTGAATGGGACAGGGTAGAGACCCAGTACTTC	CASSEWDRVETQYF
TRBD1	TRBV4-1	TRBJ1-5	many	TGCGCCAGCAGCTCGACAGGGTTCGGCAATCAGCCCCAGCATTTT	CASSSTGFGNQPQHF
TRBD2	TRBV7-2	TRBJ2-4	.	TGTGCCAGCAGCTTAGCACCGGGACTAGCGGTAAACATTCAGTACTTC	CASSLAPGLAVNIQYF
TRBD2	TRBV11-2	TRBJ2-1	few	TGTGCCAGCAGCTTATGGCTGGTGACGGGACTAGCGGAAAACAGTGAGCAGTTCTTC	CASSLWLVTGLAENSEQFF
.	TRBV11-1	TRBJ2-5	many	TGTGCCAGCAGCTTAGTAAGGGGCGACGGGGTGACCCAGTACTTC	CASSLVRGDGVTQYF
.	TRBV11-2	TRBJ1-4	.	TGTGCCAGCAGCTTAGATCCACTGGGGGTGGAAAAACTGTTTTTT	CASSLDPLGVEKLFF
.	TRBV11-1	TRBJ2-1	many	TGTGCCAGCGTTTCCACCCTGAGTTACAATGAGCAGTTCTTC	CASVSTLSYNEQFF
TRBD1	TRBV7-6	TRBJ1-6	few	TGTGCCAGCAGCCCCCAGGGGGGGAGGAATTCACCCCTCCACTTT	CASSPQGGRNSPLHF
TRBD2	TRBV19	TRBJ2-1	few	TGTGCCAGTATTGGGGGGGACAATGAGCAGTTCTTC	CASIGGDNEQFF
.	TRBV14	TRBJ2-1	many	TGTGCCAGCAGCCCCCCCTCGGCCTATGAGCAGTTCTTC	CASSPPSAYEQFF
.	TRBV11-3	TRBJ2-2	many	TGTGCCAGCAGCTCCCGAGTTCTCGGGGAGCTGTTTTTT	CASSSRVLGELFF
TRBD2	TRBV20-1	TRBJ2-7	.	TGCAGTGCTAGTCGTAGCGGGGACACCTGGGAGCAGTACTTC	CSASRSGDTWEQYF
.	TRBV10-3	TRBJ1-5	many	TGTGCCATCAGTGATACGGGTGGGCCCCAGCATTTT	CAISDTGGPQHF
TRBD2	TRBV20-1	TRBJ2-7	few	TGCAGTGCTAGAGATTGGCTAGCGGGAGCGGACTCCTACGAGCAGTACTTC	CSARDWLAGADSYEQYF
.	TRBV7-2	TRBJ1-1	few	TGTGCCAGCAGCTTAGTGGGGGAAGAAGCTTTCTTT	CASSLVGEEAFF
.	TRBV27	TRBJ2-1	many	TGTGCCAGCAGACTGGGATACAATGAGCAGTTCTTC	CASRLGYNEQFF
TRBD1	TRBV30	TRBJ2-2	few	TGTGCCTGGAATCCGGGACAGGGGGATACTTTCTACACCGGGGAGCTGTTTTTT	CAWNPGQGDTFYTGELFF
.	TRBV20-1	TRBJ1-2	few	TGCAATGCCGGGGGCGGAACCTTTAACTATGGCTACACCTTC	CNAGGGTFNYGYTF
.	TRBV7-9	TRBJ2-1	.	TGTGCCAGCAGAAATAGAGGAGGTGAGCAGTTCTTC	CASRNRGGEQFF
TRBD2	TRBV6-1	TRBJ2-3	many	TGTGCCAGCAGTCCACTAGCGGGGACAGATACGCAGTATTTT	CASSPLAGTDTQYF
.	TRBV28	TRBJ2-1	many	TGTGCCAGCAGTCCCCGGCGGACTAACAATGAGCAGTTCTTC	CASSPRRTNNEQFF
TRBD1	TRBV7-2	TRBJ2-3	many	TGTGCCAGCAGCTTAGTAGGGACAGCAGATACGCAGTATTTT	CASSLVGTADTQYF
TRBD2	TRBV25-1	TRBJ2-5	many	TGTGCCAGCAGTGAAGTAGCGGGAGGGCCGGGGGAGACCCAGTACTTC	CASSEVAGGPGETQYF
.	TRBV11-2	TRBJ1-2	few	TGTGCCAGCAGCTTATCGCAGGGCCCGAAAACCTTC	CASSLSQGPKTF
TRBD1	TRBV12-5	TRBJ2-1	many	TGTGCTAGTGGTTTTCCCAAGACAGGGGGCACCAGAAATGAGCAGTTCTTC	CASGFPKTGGTRNEQFF
.	TRBV12-3/TRBV12-4	TRBJ1-6	many	TGTGCCTCGACGTTGGGTAGGGGACTCAATAATTCACCCCTCCACTTT	CASTLGRGLNNSPLHF